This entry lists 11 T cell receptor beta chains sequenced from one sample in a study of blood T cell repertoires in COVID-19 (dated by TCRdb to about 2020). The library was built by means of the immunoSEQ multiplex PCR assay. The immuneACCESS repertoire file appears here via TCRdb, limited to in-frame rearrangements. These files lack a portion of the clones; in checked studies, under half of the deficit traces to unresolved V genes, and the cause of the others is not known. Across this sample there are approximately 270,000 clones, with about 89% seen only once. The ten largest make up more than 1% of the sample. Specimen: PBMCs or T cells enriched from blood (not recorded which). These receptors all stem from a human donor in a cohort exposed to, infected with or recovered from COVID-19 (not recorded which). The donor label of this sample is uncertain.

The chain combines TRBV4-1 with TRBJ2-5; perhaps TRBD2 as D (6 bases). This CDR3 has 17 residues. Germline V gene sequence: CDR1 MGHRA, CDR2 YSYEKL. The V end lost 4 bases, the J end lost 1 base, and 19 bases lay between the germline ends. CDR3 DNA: TGCGCCAGCAGCCGGGCCGCGGGGAAAACCCTCCAAGAGACCCAGTACTTC. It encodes CASSRAAGKTLQETQYF.

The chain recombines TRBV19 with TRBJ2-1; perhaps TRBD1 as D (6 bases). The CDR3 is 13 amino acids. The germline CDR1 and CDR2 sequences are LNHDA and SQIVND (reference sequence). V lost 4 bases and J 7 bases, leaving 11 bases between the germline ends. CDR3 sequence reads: CASSTHRENEQFF. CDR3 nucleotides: TGTGCCAGTAGTACACACAGGGAAAATGAGCAGTTCTTC. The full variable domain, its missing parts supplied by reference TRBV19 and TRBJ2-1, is DGGITQSPKYLFRKEGQNVTLSCEQNLNHDAMYWYRQDPGQGLRLIYYSQIVNDFQKGDIAEGYSVSREKKESFPLTVTSAQKNPTAFYLCASSTHRENEQFFGPGTRLTVL.

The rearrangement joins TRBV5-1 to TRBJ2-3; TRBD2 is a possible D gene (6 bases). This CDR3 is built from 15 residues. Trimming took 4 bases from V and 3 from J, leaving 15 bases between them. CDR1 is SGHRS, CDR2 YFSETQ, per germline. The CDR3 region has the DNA TGCGCCAGCAGCCCCATGGGGGGTCCGACAGATACGCAGTATTTT. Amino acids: CASSPMGGPTDTQYF.

CDR3 nucleotide sequence: TGTGCCAGCAGCGTAGACCCCCCACTAGCGGGACTCAATGAGCAGTTCTTC. Its translation: CASSVDPPLAGLNEQFF. The gene calls are TRBV9 and TRBJ2-1, with 10 bases aligning to TRBD2. Germline lookup yields CDR1 SGDLS and CDR2 YYNGEE. CDR3 length: 17 amino acids. V dropped 0 bases and J dropped 6; count of bases not matched to a gene: 9. Complete variable domain (other parts from reference TRBV9 and TRBJ2-1): DSGVTQTPKHLITATGQRVTLRCSPRSGDLSVYWYQQSLDQGLQFLIQYYNGEERAKGNILERFSAQQFPDLHSELNLSSLELGDSALYFCASSVDPPLAGLNEQFFGPGTRLTVL.

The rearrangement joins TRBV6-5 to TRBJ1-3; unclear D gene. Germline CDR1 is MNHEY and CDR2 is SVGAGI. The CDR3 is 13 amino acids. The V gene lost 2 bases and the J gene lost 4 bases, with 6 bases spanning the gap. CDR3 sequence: CASSYVLGNTIYF. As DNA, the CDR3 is TGTGCCAGCAGTTACGTCTTGGGAAACACCATATATTTT.

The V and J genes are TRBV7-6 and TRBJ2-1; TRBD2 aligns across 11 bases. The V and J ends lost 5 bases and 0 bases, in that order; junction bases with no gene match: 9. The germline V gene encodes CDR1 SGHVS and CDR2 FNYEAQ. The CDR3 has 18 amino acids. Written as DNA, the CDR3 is TGTGCCAGCAGCGTTGCTAGCGGGGGGTCGAGCTCCTACAATGAGCAGTTCTTC. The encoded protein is CASSVASGGSSSYNEQFF.

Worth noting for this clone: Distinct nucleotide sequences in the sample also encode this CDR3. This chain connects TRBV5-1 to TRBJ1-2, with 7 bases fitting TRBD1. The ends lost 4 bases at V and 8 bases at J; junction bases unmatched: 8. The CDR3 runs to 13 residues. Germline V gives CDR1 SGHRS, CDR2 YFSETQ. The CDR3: CASSPTGDRGYTF. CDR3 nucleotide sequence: TGCGCCAGCAGCCCAACAGGGGACCGCGGCTACACCTTC.

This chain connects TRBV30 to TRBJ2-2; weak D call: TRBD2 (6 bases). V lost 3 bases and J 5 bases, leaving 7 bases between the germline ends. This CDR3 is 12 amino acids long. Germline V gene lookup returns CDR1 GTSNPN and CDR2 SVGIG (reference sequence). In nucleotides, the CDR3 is TGTGCCTGGAGGGAGGGGACCGGGGAGCTGTTTTTT. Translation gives CAWREGTGELFF.

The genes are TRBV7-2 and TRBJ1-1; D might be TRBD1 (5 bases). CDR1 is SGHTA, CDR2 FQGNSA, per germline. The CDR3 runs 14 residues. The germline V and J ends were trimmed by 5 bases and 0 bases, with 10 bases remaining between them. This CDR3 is CASSDRDLNTEAFF. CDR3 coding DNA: TGTGCCAGCAGCGACCGGGACTTGAACACTGAAGCTTTCTTT.

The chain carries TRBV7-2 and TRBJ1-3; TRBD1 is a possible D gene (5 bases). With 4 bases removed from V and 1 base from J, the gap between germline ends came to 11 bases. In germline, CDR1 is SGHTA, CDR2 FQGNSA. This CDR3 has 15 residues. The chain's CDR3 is CASSSGGGSGNTIYF. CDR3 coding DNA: TGTGCCAGCAGCTCCGGCGGGGGGTCTGGAAACACCATATATTTT.

CDR3 coding DNA: TGTGCCAGCGCTGGTAGCGGGGGGGCCGGCGCCAATGAGCAGTTCTTC. This translates into CASAGSGGAGANEQFF. This sequence joins TRBV11-1 and TRBJ2-1; TRBD2 matches at 11 bases. The CDR3 length is 16 residues. CDR1 SGHAT and CDR2 FQDESV come from the germline V gene (reference sequence). V trimming: 8 bases; J trimming: 6 bases; junction bases outside the gene matches: 12.